Here is one T cell receptor (beta chain) with its context. Its antigen is unidentified. CDR1 is SGHVT, CDR2 SQSDAQ, per germline. V was trimmed by 5 bases and J by 3 bases, leaving 23 bases between them. The CDR3 runs to 17 residues. TCRdb re-analysed the reads in MiXCR, keeping a single row per CDR3 protein. The sample shows 200,000 or so distinct CDR3 sequences, approximately 38% of them seen only once. The data are from a study of T cell repertoires in cytomegalovirus infection. About the study: The study used recently identified HLA-C-restricted and well-studied HLA-B-restricted CMV epitopes.

Study findings and constraints: HLA-C-restricted TCR beta clonotypes specific for CMV led the ex vivo response.

The sample here was CD8+ T cells from cultured PBMCs, taken from culture after CMV antigen stimulation. The V gene is TRBV7-4, the J gene TRBJ2-7, with a tentative D call TRBD2 (5 bases). This sequence was found in a human donor in good health (CMV status not recorded). Some clones in this sample may be carry-over from other donors' samples. The CDR3 loop is CASSPRLPRLGVYEQYF. In DNA, the CDR3 is TGTGCCAGCAGCCCCCGGTTGCCCAGGCTCGGGGTCTACGAGCAGTACTTC. The variable domain in full, with the rest retrieved from reference TRBV7-4 and TRBJ2-7, is GAGVSQSPRYKVAKRGRDVALRCDSISGHVTLYWYRQTLGQGSEVLTYSQSDAQRDKSGRPSGRFSAERPERSVSTLKIQRTEQGDSAVYLCASSPRLPRLGVYEQYFGPGTRLTVT.